The following is a T cell receptor beta chain sequence with its context. Its cognate antigen has yet to be identified. Per-nucleotide qualities are absent, and no much larger clonotype sits a single base away. Focal radiation therapy combined with CTLA-4 blockade (ipilimumab) was tested in patients with chemo-refractory metastatic non-small-cell lung cancer. This specimen comes from a study of radiotherapy plus CTLA-4 blockade in lung cancer listed by TCRdb under 2018. A note on the overall study: Objective responses were observed in more than 15% of enrolled patients, and disease control was achieved in approximately 30%.

Preparation of the library involved the immunoSEQ multiplex PCR assay. TCRdb provides this immuneACCESS table in a form limited to in-frame rearrangements. Some clones are lacking; in checked studies, under half of them reflect an unresolved V gene, and why the rest are absent is not known. This sample is represented by 80,000 or so clones; roughly 80% of them were singletons. Together, the top ten hold approximately 0.81% of the sample. Summary of the overall study and its limitations: After treatment with radiotherapy and ipilimumab, TCR clones that originated in tumors expanded in peripheral blood. The strongest predictors of response were reported to be early dynamic shifts in blood T cell clones along with a rise in serum interferon-beta following radiation.

This material consisted of peripheral blood, taken from a patient treated with radiotherapy plus ipilimumab. The source of this sequence is a human donor with non-small cell lung cancer who had stable disease on radiotherapy plus ipilimumab.

This receptor carries the CDR3 CASSLDRGGNQPQHF. The nucleotides read TGTGCCAGCAGCTTGGACAGGGGTGGCAATCAGCCCCAGCATTTT. This receptor chain uses TRBV6-1 and TRBJ1-5; TRBD1 fits 9 bases in the junction. The CDR3, from cysteine to phenylalanine, totals 15 residues. Kept here is only the CDR3 DNA, which spans 45 bases and is read in frame from base 1. Trimmed from V: 6 bases; trimmed from J: 2 bases; junction bases lacking a gene match: 5. According to the germline V gene, CDR1 reads MNHNS and CDR2 reads SASEGT.